This T cell receptor beta chain was sequenced in a study of blood T cells in healthy people across ages. Only a few counts were recorded for this clonotype. Its antigen remains unidentified. General observations from the study: Relative to aged donors, long-lived donors carried more naive CD4+ cells and displayed higher diversity.

The second PCR ran roughly 7 to 11 cycles with a sample-barcoded 5' primer and J-beta primers. The authors tagged each cDNA molecule using a template-switch adaptor with 12 random nucleotides. Researchers report that each sample yielded at least 3 million CDR3-containing paired-end reads. MiXCR, run by TCRdb on the 5' RACE reads, gives a single entry per CDR3 protein. The sample records almost 800,000 distinct CDR3 sequences, 58% being singletons. V lost 5 bases, J lost 5 bases, and 16 bases lay in between. The CDR3 is 14 residues long. Germline-derived CDR1 and CDR2 are SGHTA and FQGNSA. The source of this sequence is a man aged 30 to 39 in good health. The material sequenced was blood. The rearrangement uses TRBV7-2 and TRBJ2-7, with TRBD2 as a possible D gene (6 bases). This chain's CDR3 is CASSVEGTRHEQYF. The CDR3 coding sequence is TGTGCCAGCAGCGTTGAGGGGACTCGGCACGAGCAGTACTTC.